The clone carrying this T cell receptor (beta chain) was found once. The data derive from a study of monozygotic twins with cystic fibrosis. Germline CDR1 is GTSNPN and CDR2 is SVGIG (reference sequence). The germline V and J ends were trimmed by 2 bases and 4 bases, with 20 bases remaining between them. The CDR3 consists of 16 residues. Data came from immunoSEQ multiplex PCR; TCRdb stores just in-frame clones and leaves some out. In the table there are 13,000 to 15,000 clones, 70% to 90% of which are singletons. This rearrangement joins TRBV30 to TRBJ1-2; D might be TRBD1 (6 bases). This clonotype was obtained from a boy younger than 18 with cystic fibrosis. The source material was blood. CDR3 bases: TGTGCCTGGAGTTCACAGGGTCCCCCTTCAGCCTATGGCTACACCTTC. This translates into CAWSSQGPPSAYGYTF.